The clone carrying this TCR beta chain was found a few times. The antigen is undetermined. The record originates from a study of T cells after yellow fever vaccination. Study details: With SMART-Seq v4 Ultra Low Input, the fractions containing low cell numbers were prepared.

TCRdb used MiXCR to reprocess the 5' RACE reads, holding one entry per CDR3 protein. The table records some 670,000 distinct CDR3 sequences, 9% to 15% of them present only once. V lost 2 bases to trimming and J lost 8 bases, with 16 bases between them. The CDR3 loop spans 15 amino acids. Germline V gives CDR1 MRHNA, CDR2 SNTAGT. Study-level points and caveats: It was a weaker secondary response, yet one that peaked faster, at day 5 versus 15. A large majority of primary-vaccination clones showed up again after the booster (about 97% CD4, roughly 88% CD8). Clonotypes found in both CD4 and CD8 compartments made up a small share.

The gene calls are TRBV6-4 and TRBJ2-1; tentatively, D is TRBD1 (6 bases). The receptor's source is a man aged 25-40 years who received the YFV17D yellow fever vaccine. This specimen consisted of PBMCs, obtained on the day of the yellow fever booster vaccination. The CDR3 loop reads CASSDGGGFQHEQFF. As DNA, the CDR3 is TGTGCCAGCAGTGACGGGGGCGGGTTCCAACATGAGCAGTTCTTC.